These T cell receptor beta chains were read from a single sample in a study of response to subunit inactivated influenza vaccine. TCRdb reanalysed the RT-PCR reads using MiXCR and keeps one entry per CDR3 protein. The table shows roughly 550,000 distinct CDR3 sequences, with less than 25% occurring only once. The same data also contributed to another study, on T cells expressing NK-cell markers.

The sequences come from CD4+ T cells sorted from PBMCs, collected 11 to 12 days after vaccination. These TCRs come from a man in his forties or fifties who received an inactivated influenza vaccine. CDR3s include the opening cysteine and the closing phenylalanine or tryptophan. A D gene is named only where the DNA matches it firmly. For some rows the clone size is stated as once, few or many, or as a class when expanded; others skip it.

NA	TRBJ2-3	NA	TRBV7-3	TGTGCCAGCAGCTTAACAGAGATTTCCACAGATACGCAGTATTTT	CASSLTEISTDTQYF
TRBD2	TRBJ2-7	few	TRBV11-1	TGTGCCAGCAGCTCGCTAGCGGGAGTAAGCTACGAGCAGTACTTC	CASSSLAGVSYEQYF
NA	TRBJ2-1	few	TRBV4-1	TGCGCCAGCAGCCAGTCCGCGGGAATGTCCTACAATGAGCAGTTCTTC	CASSQSAGMSYNEQFF
TRBD1	TRBJ1-6	NA	TRBV29-1	TGCAGCGTCAAAACCGGGACAGGGAATTCACCCCTCCACTTT	CSVKTGTGNSPLHF
NA	TRBJ2-3	NA	TRBV20-1	TGCAGTGCTAGAGATAAACTAGCCACAGATACGCAGTATTTT	CSARDKLATDTQYF
NA	TRBJ2-3	few	TRBV3-1	TGTGCCAGCAGCTTTGATTGGACTACAGATACGCAGTATTTT	CASSFDWTTDTQYF
TRBD1	TRBJ2-2	NA	TRBV28	TGTGCCGGCCGTACAGGGGGAAACACCGGGGAGCTGTTTTTT	CAGRTGGNTGELFF
TRBD1	TRBJ2-1	few	TRBV5-5	TGTGCCAGCAGCACAGGGACAGGGGGGTACAATGAGCAGTTCTTC	CASSTGTGGYNEQFF
NA	TRBJ2-2	NA	TRBV12-3/TRBV12-4	TGTGCCAGCAGTCCCGGGGGCCCAGAAACCGGGGAGCTGTTTTTT	CASSPGGPETGELFF
NA	TRBJ2-7	few	TRBV27	TGTGCCAGCAGTTTAGCCTCGGGGCCGGCCTACGAGCAGTACTTC	CASSLASGPAYEQYF
NA	TRBJ2-3	NA	TRBV7-2	TGTGCCAGCAGCCGCACTAGAACTTCGGGAGATACGCAGTATTTT	CASSRTRTSGDTQYF
NA	TRBJ2-1	few	TRBV5-1	TGCGCCAGCAGCTTAACTCTAAGTCGGTTCTACAATGAGCAGTTCTTC	CASSLTLSRFYNEQFF
NA	TRBJ1-1	few	TRBV7-2	TGTGCCAGCAGTCCCCAGGTGGCTTTGAACACTGAAGCTTTCTTT	CASSPQVALNTEAFF
TRBD1	TRBJ2-7	NA	TRBV20-1	TGCAGTGCCTTAAAGCCGGGACAGAGATACGAGCAGTACTTC	CSALKPGQRYEQYF
NA	TRBJ2-1	NA	TRBV6-1	TGTGCCAGCAGGCCCACGTGGGCCCCAGATCGAAATGAGCAGTTCTTC	CASRPTWAPDRNEQFF
NA	TRBJ1-1	NA	TRBV10-3	TGTGCCATCAGCCGGCTAATTGTGAACACTGAAGCTTTCTTT	CAISRLIVNTEAFF
NA	TRBJ1-1	few	TRBV18	TGTGCCAGCTCACCAAGTACTTTTTCCACTGAAGCTTTCTTT	CASSPSTFSTEAFF
NA	TRBJ2-1	few	TRBV10-3	TGTGCCATCAGTGACTGGGGGGACAGTGAGCAGTTCTTC	CAISDWGDSEQFF
NA	TRBJ1-5	few	TRBV10-3	TGTGCCATCAGTGAGTCCCGAGACGATCAGCCCCAGCATTTT	CAISESRDDQPQHF
NA	TRBJ1-6	NA	TRBV7-2	TGTGCCACCTCACATGGGGGGGTCTCCTATAATTCACCCCTCCACTTT	CATSHGGVSYNSPLHF
NA	TRBJ1-2	NA	TRBV12-3/TRBV12-4	TGTGCCAGCAGCCGAACGAGCTATGGCTACACCTTC	CASSRTSYGYTF
NA	TRBJ1-6	NA	TRBV9	TGTGCCAGCAGCGTAGGTGGACAGCTTAATTCACCCCTCCACTTT	CASSVGGQLNSPLHF
TRBD1	TRBJ2-1	NA	TRBV20-1	TGCAGTGCCAGTAGGACAGGGGATAACAATGAGCAGTTCTTC	CSASRTGDNNEQFF
TRBD1	TRBJ2-4	NA	TRBV19	TGTGCCACCTCGACAGGGGATAGAAACATTCAGTACTTC	CATSTGDRNIQYF
NA	TRBJ2-7	NA	TRBV2	TGTGCCAGCAGTGGCGGGGCCTACTACGAGCAGTACTTC	CASSGGAYYEQYF
NA	TRBJ2-2	few	TRBV10-3	TGTGCCATCAGTGATCGGGACACCGGGGAGCTGTTTTTT	CAISDRDTGELFF
TRBD2	TRBJ2-3	NA	TRBV11-2	TGTGCCAGCAGCTCCCTAACTAGCGGGCCCTCAGATACGCAGTATTTT	CASSSLTSGPSDTQYF
NA	TRBJ2-1	few	TRBV12-3/TRBV12-4	TGTGCCAGCGGGGAGCGCTACAATGAGCAGTTCTTC	CASGERYNEQFF
NA	TRBJ1-3	NA	TRBV5-1	TGCGCCAGCAGCTTGGAGACCCCTCGCTCTGGAAACACCATATATTTT	CASSLETPRSGNTIYF
NA	TRBJ2-2	few	TRBV9	TGTGCCAGCAGCGTTTCTCTTCACGGGGAGCTGTTTTTT	CASSVSLHGELFF
NA	TRBJ2-7	few	TRBV7-9	TGTGCCAGCAGCCCGGGACGGGTTGTTGAGCAGTACTTC	CASSPGRVVEQYF
NA	TRBJ2-5	few	TRBV29-1	TGCAGCGTTGCCGGGGGCGCGGAGACCCAGTACTTC	CSVAGGAETQYF
TRBD2	TRBJ2-5	few	TRBV15	TGTGCCACCAGCAGGGGACGGAGTTTGAGCGGGACCCAAGAGACCCAGTACTTC	CATSRGRSLSGTQETQYF
TRBD1	TRBJ2-7	NA	TRBV28	TGTGCCAGCAGCCCAGGGGGCGAAAGAGACTACGAGCAGTACTTC	CASSPGGERDYEQYF
NA	TRBJ1-2	many	TRBV5-1	TGCGCCAGCAGCTTCAGTGCTAACTATGGCTACACCTTC	CASSFSANYGYTF
TRBD1	TRBJ2-1	NA	TRBV7-2	TGTGCCAGCAGCTCGGGACAGGGCATTATAGTTAATGAGCAGTTCTTC	CASSSGQGIIVNEQFF
NA	TRBJ2-7	many	TRBV20-1	TGCAGTGCTAGAGGCGGGGCCTACGAGCAGTACTTC	CSARGGAYEQYF